These 23 T cell receptor beta chains originate from one sample sequenced in a study of radiotherapy plus CTLA-4 blockade in lung cancer (dated by TCRdb to the late 2010s). The library was prepared using the immunoSEQ multiplex PCR assay. In TCRdb, the immuneACCESS table is reduced to in-frame sequences with V and J assigned. These tables do not hold every clone; where another copy was compared, an unresolved V gene accounts for under half, and the others remain unexplained. This sample is represented by fewer than 65,000 clones; about 76% of them were singletons. Of the sample, 8.5% falls within the top ten clones. Material: peripheral blood, obtained from a patient treated with radiotherapy plus ipilimumab. These receptors all come from a human donor with non-small cell lung cancer who had a complete response to radiotherapy plus ipilimumab.

The gene calls are TRBV15 and TRBJ2-1; 12 bases align to TRBD2. The ends lost 9 bases at V and 8 bases at J; junction bases unmatched: 2. Germline V gene data show CDR1 as LNHNV and CDR2 as YYDKDF (reference sequence). CDR3 length: 12 residues. CDR3 residues: CATGTSGYEQFF. In nucleotides, the CDR3 is TGTGCCACAGGGACTAGCGGGTATGAGCAGTTCTTC. The entire variable domain, with the rest obtained from reference TRBV15 and TRBJ2-1, is as follows: DAMVIQNPRYQVTQFGKPVTLSCSQTLNHNVMYWYQQKSSQAPKLLFHYYDKDFNNEADTPDNFQSRRPNTSFCFLDIRSPGLGDTAMYLCATGTSGYEQFFGPGTRLTVL.

This clone came up once. The genes are TRBV2 and TRBJ2-1, with 8 bases matching TRBD2. The germline gives CDR1 SNHLY, CDR2 FYNNEI. The CDR3 is 17 amino acids. Losses at the gene ends were 6 bases for V and 4 bases for J; bases not matched to a gene: 14. The CDR3 region is CASRPLGAGVGYNEQFF. CDR3 bases: TGTGCCAGCAGGCCCCTGGGAGCGGGAGTCGGGTACAATGAGCAGTTCTTC. The full variable domain, its missing parts supplied by reference TRBV2 and TRBJ2-1, is EPEVTQTPSHQVTQMGQEVILRCVPISNHLYFYWYRQILGQKVEFLVSFYNNEISEKSEIFDDQFSVERPDGSNFTLKIRSTKLEDSAMYFCASRPLGAGVGYNEQFFGPGTRLTVL.

CDR3 in amino acids: CASSSQDSDNEQFF. DNA for the CDR3: TGTGCCAGCAGCTCCCAAGATAGTGACAATGAGCAGTTCTTC. The rearrangement uses TRBV5-4 and TRBJ2-1; D uncertain. The CDR3 is made up of 14 amino acids. Trimming left V 3 bases short and J 5 bases short, with 12 bases between. Germline V gene sequence: CDR1 SGHNT, CDR2 YYREEE (reference sequence).

This chain uses TRBV11-3 with TRBJ2-2; D may be TRBD1 (6 bases). From germline, CDR1 is SGHNT and CDR2 YENEEA. V was cut by 5 bases and J by 6 bases, with 10 bases left in between. The CDR3 loop spans 13 amino acids. CDR3 bases: TGTGCCAGCAGCCACAGGGTAGCCGGGGAGCTGTTTTTT. This encodes CASSHRVAGELFF.

The V call is TRBV6-5, the J call TRBJ2-3; 7 bases align to TRBD2. The CDR3 runs to 15 residues. In germline, CDR1 is MNHEY, CDR2 SVGAGI. J was trimmed by 6 bases and V by 0 bases; bases with no gene match: 6. CDR3 sequence reads: CASSYSGGSIDTQYF. The CDR3 nucleotides read TGTGCCAGCAGTTACTCGGGCGGGAGCATTGATACGCAGTATTTT.

This clone was observed a few times. This chain connects TRBV6-5 to TRBJ2-7, with TRBD1 matching over 8 bases. This CDR3 has 15 residues. CDR1 and CDR2 (germline): MNHEY, SVGAGI. V lost 0 bases to trimming and J lost 1 base; unmatched junction nucleotides: 2. CDR3 loop: CASSYSGDRSYEQYF. The CDR3 DNA reads TGTGCCAGCAGTTACTCCGGGGACAGGTCCTACGAGCAGTACTTC.

This chain's CDR3 is CASLRRFEGTDTQYF. The CDR3 bases are TGTGCCAGCCTTAGACGGTTCGAGGGCACAGATACGCAGTATTTT. This chain connects TRBV27 to TRBJ2-3, with unresolved D. The CDR3 runs 15 residues. Germline V lookup: CDR1 MNHEY, CDR2 SMNVEV (reference sequence). Trimming shortened V by 8 bases and J by 1 base, and 16 bases separated the two germline ends.

The genes are TRBV2 and TRBJ2-1; D remains ambiguous. Trimming took off 1 base at V and 8 bases at J, with 9 bases between the two ends. Germline V CDR1 and CDR2: SNHLY, FYNNEI. The CDR3 has 13 residues. This chain's CDR3 is CASSEGRVHEQFF. The CDR3 DNA is TGTGCCAGCAGTGAAGGTCGGGTACATGAGCAGTTCTTC.

This chain joins TRBV6-5 and TRBJ1-6; 8 nucleotides agree with TRBD1. With 6 bases clipped from V and 6 bases from J, the junction kept 7 bases outside the gene matches. The CDR3 runs 15 residues. The germline CDR1 and CDR2 sequences are MNHEY and SVGAGI. The CDR3 DNA is TGTGCCAGCAGGGCTGACAGGGGAGTTAATTCACCCCTCCACTTT. Residues: CASRADRGVNSPLHF.

The J gene is TRBJ1-1, the V gene TRBV2; D not certain. The CDR3 contains 12 residues. In germline, CDR1 is SNHLY, CDR2 FYNNEI. The V and J ends lost 5 bases and 5 bases respectively, with 9 bases between them. The CDR3: CASSPGSTEAFF. As DNA, the CDR3 is TGTGCCAGCAGTCCTGGGAGTACTGAAGCTTTCTTT.

The rearrangement links TRBV6-1 to TRBJ1-6, with TRBD1 identical over 8 bases. Germline V gene data show CDR1 as MNHNS and CDR2 as SASEGT. The CDR3 loop spans 14 amino acids. V lost 6 bases and J lost 10; bases outside the gene matches: 8. This CDR3 is CASSSGTGPSPLHF. In nucleotides, the CDR3 is TGTGCCAGCAGCTCCGGGACAGGCCCCTCACCCCTCCACTTT.

This clone was recorded a few times. This rearrangement joins TRBV27 to TRBJ1-1; TRBD1 aligns across 9 bases. CDR3 length equals 18 residues. The V gene end was trimmed by 1 base and the J gene end by 5 bases; junction bases not matched to a gene: 14. Germline V gives CDR1 MNHEY, CDR2 SMNVEV (reference sequence). CDR3 DNA sequence: TGTGCCAGCAGTTTATTTTTCGGTGAGGGGGACAGGGTAACTGAAGCTTTCTTT. The encoded protein is CASSLFFGEGDRVTEAFF.

The chain uses TRBV6-1 and TRBJ1-4, with 8 bases fitting TRBD1. The CDR3 consists of 14 residues. CDR1 MNHNS and CDR2 SASEGT come from the germline V gene. Unmatched junction bases numbered 0, after V lost 6 bases and J lost 0 bases. CDR3 sequence (DNA): TGTGCCAGCAGACAGGGGGCAACTAATGAAAAACTGTTTTTT. Protein: CASRQGATNEKLFF.

This sequence joins TRBV5-6 and TRBJ2-2; 9 nucleotides agree with TRBD2. The CDR3 has 16 residues. V was pared by 0 bases and J by 7 bases, with 7 bases of the junction left unmatched. Per germline, CDR1 SGHDT and CDR2 YYEEEE. CDR3 residues: CASSLVGSGSDGELFF. The CDR3 nucleotides are TGTGCCAGCAGCTTGGTAGGTAGCGGGAGTGACGGGGAGCTGTTTTTT.

The rearrangement links TRBV5-1 to TRBJ1-3; TRBD1 aligns across 8 bases. The V and J ends lost 4 bases and 4 bases, in that order; junction bases with no gene match: 4. Germline CDR1 and CDR2: SGHRS and YFSETQ. The CDR3 is made up of 14 amino acids. This CDR3 reads CASSDGQGGNTIYF. CDR3 bases: TGCGCCAGCAGCGACGGACAGGGCGGAAACACCATATATTTT.

The chain recombines TRBV4-3 with TRBJ2-3; 11 positions match TRBD2. The trim removed 1 base at V and 8 bases at J, leaving 8 bases unmatched. Germline V CDR1 and CDR2: LGHNA, YSLEER. The CDR3 spans 16 residues. The CDR3 region has the DNA TGCGCCAGCAGCCAAGCTATTAGCGGGGGGGCCGCTACGCAGTATTTT. It is translated as CASSQAISGGAATQYF.

This clone appeared a few times. The chain is built from TRBV6-4 and TRBJ2-1; 7 bases are shared with TRBD2. The germline V gene encodes CDR1 MRHNA and CDR2 SNTAGT. This CDR3 comprises 13 residues. With V trimmed by 2 bases and J by 5 bases, 0 bases remained unmatched. The CDR3 loop reads CASSDGTNNEQFF. CDR3 nucleotide sequence: TGTGCCAGCAGTGACGGGACTAACAATGAGCAGTTCTTC.

The V and J genes are TRBV4-1 and TRBJ1-6; tentative D call: TRBD1 (5 bases). Germline V gene sequence: CDR1 MGHRA, CDR2 YSYEKL. The V and J ends lost 7 bases and 9 bases respectively, with 16 bases between them. The CDR3 loop spans 14 amino acids. The DNA for the CDR3 is TGCGCCAGCAAACCGGCCGGGGGAATTTCACCCCTCCACTTT. Its protein product is CASKPAGGISPLHF.

CDR3 nucleotides: TGTGCCAGCATCCAGACAGGGCGAGATGGCTACACCTTC. Its translation: CASIQTGRDGYTF. This sequence joins TRBV2 and TRBJ1-2, with TRBD1 matching over 7 bases. The CDR3 sequence is 13 residues long. V was clipped by 7 bases and J by 6 bases; unmatched bases: 8. The germline V gene has CDR1 SNHLY and CDR2 FYNNEI.

This clone was observed once. The chain carries TRBV9 and TRBJ1-6, with 8 bases aligning to TRBD1. V shed 3 bases, J shed 11 bases, and the junction held 4 bases outside the gene matches. Germline loops: CDR1 SGDLS, CDR2 YYNGEE. CDR3 length: 13 amino acids. CDR3 in amino acids: CASSATGGTPLHF. The CDR3 DNA reads TGTGCCAGCAGCGCCACAGGGGGAACACCCCTCCACTTT.

This clone was observed a handful of times. J is TRBJ1-2 and V is TRBV14; D is unclear. This CDR3 contains 15 residues. Germline loops: CDR1 SGHDN, CDR2 FVKESK. Deletions cut 2 bases from V and 7 bases from J, with 17 bases between. Written as DNA, the CDR3 is TGTGCCAGCAGCCAATGGTCCGGGGATCTCCGTGGCTACACCTTC. This codes for CASSQWSGDLRGYTF.

The rearrangement uses TRBV2 and TRBJ1-4; D remains ambiguous. CDR1 is SNHLY and CDR2 is FYNNEI in the germline V gene. Trimming shortened V by 2 bases and J by 13 bases, and 14 bases separated the two germline ends. This CDR3 has 13 amino acids. The CDR3 DNA follows: TGTGCCAGCAGTGAACGCGAGGTCAGCGGACTGTTTTTT. Residues: CASSEREVSGLFF.

The genes are TRBV18 and TRBJ2-7; no definite D call. CDR1 KGHSH and CDR2 LQKENI come from the germline V gene. This CDR3 is 13 amino acids long. Trimming took 2 bases from V and 1 from J, leaving 6 bases between them. The CDR3: CASSPVASYEQYF. The CDR3 DNA is TGTGCCAGCTCACCAGTGGCATCCTACGAGCAGTACTTC. Using reference TRBV18 and TRBJ2-7 for the parts outside the CDR3, the full variable domain is NAGVMQNPRHLVRRRGQEARLRCSPMKGHSHVYWYRQLPEEGLKFMVYLQKENIIDESGMPKERFSAEFPKEGPSILRIQQVVRGDSAAYFCASSPVASYEQYFGPGTRLTVT.